The rows below give T cell receptor beta chains drawn from one sample of a study of Ad26.COV2.S vaccination and SARS-CoV-2 variants. Sequenced by immunoSEQ multiplex PCR; TCRdb stores in-frame clones only, minus some. The data show around 140,000 clones, roughly 90% seen once. The source material was peripheral blood, sampled after recovery from COVID-19. The receptor set was obtained from a human donor who had recovered from COVID-19. Both conserved end residues are part of each CDR3. The D gene is left open where the match is weak. Size is stated for part of the rows, as once, few or many counts, or as a class when the clone is expanded.

V: TRBV4-1; D: TRBD1; size: -; length: 15; J: TRBJ2-7; DNA: TGCGCCAGCAGCCAAGGACAGGGGGCCAGATACGAGCAGTACTTC; CDR3: CASSQGQGARYEQYF
V: TRBV9; D: -; size: -; length: 14; J: TRBJ1-3; DNA: TGTGCCAGCAGCGGGGCCTTTCCTGGAAACACCATATATTTT; CDR3: CASSGAFPGNTIYF
V: TRBV5-4; D: TRBD1; size: -; length: 17; J: TRBJ2-7; DNA: TGTGCCAGCAGCTTGGGACGATACGGGACAGCTTCCTACGAGCAGTACTTC; CDR3: CASSLGRYGTASYEQYF
V: TRBV6-5; D: -; size: -; length: 11; J: TRBJ2-1; DNA: TGTGCCAGCAGTTGGGGGCATGAGCAGTTCTTC; CDR3: CASSWGHEQFF
V: TRBV5-8; D: -; size: few; length: 13; J: TRBJ1-2; DNA: TGTGCCAGCAGCTGGACAGACCACTATGGCTACACCTTC; CDR3: CASSWTDHYGYTF
V: TRBV19; D: TRBD2; size: -; length: 15; J: TRBJ2-7; DNA: TGTGCCAGTAGTCCGCCGTGGGGGGGGACCTACGAGCAGTACTTC; CDR3: CASSPPWGGTYEQYF
V: TRBV28; D: -; size: -; length: 14; J: TRBJ1-3; DNA: TGTGCCAGCACCCGGCGGGGGTATGGAAACACCATATATTTT; CDR3: CASTRRGYGNTIYF
V: TRBV6-5; D: -; size: -; length: 16; J: TRBJ1-6; DNA: TGTGCCAGCAGTTACTCCAGGAGCTCCTATAATTCACCCCTCCACTTT; CDR3: CASSYSRSSYNSPLHF
V: TRBV6-6; D: -; size: -; length: 11; J: TRBJ2-7; DNA: TGTGCCAGCGGCGACTCCTACGAGCAGTACTTC; CDR3: CASGDSYEQYF
V: TRBV29-1; D: TRBD1; size: -; length: 14; J: TRBJ1-1; DNA: TGCAGCGTTGGGGCAGGGGGTTTGAATACTGAAGCTTTCTTT; CDR3: CSVGAGGLNTEAFF
V: TRBV15; D: -; size: -; length: 13; J: TRBJ2-5; DNA: TGTGCCACCAGCAGAGGAGGCCAAGAGACCCAGTACTTC; CDR3: CATSRGGQETQYF
V: TRBV18; D: TRBD1; size: -; length: 14; J: TRBJ1-1; DNA: TGTGCCAGCACGCGGGACAGCCAGAACACTGAAGCTTTCTTT; CDR3: CASTRDSQNTEAFF
V: TRBV10-3; D: TRBD1; size: -; length: 17; J: TRBJ1-2; DNA: TGTGCCATCAGTGATCCGACAGGGGGCGCATTGACTGCTGGCTACACCTTC; CDR3: CAISDPTGGALTAGYTF
V: TRBV5-4; D: -; size: -; length: 16; J: TRBJ2-1; DNA: TGTGCCAGCAGCCCCCGGGGTAGCGCCTCATACAATGAGCAGTTCTTC; CDR3: CASSPRGSASYNEQFF
V: TRBV19; D: TRBD1; size: -; length: 14; J: TRBJ1-5; DNA: TGTGCCAGTAGTATCGGACAGGGAGGTCAGCCCCAGCATTTT; CDR3: CASSIGQGGQPQHF
V: TRBV4-2; D: -; size: -; length: 15; J: TRBJ1-5; DNA: TGTGCCAGCAGCCAAGATCGGCAGCTCTCTCAGCCCCAGCATTTT; CDR3: CASSQDRQLSQPQHF
V: TRBV10-3; D: TRBD1; size: -; length: 15; J: TRBJ2-7; DNA: TGTGCCATCAGCTTAAACAGGGGCCCCTCCTACGAGCAGTACTTC; CDR3: CAISLNRGPSYEQYF
V: TRBV27; D: -; size: -; length: 15; J: TRBJ1-4; DNA: TGTGCCAGCAGTTTAGTGGGGGCCTCAAATGAAAAACTGTTTTTT; CDR3: CASSLVGASNEKLFF
V: TRBV6-2/TRBV6-3; D: -; size: -; length: 12; J: TRBJ2-7; DNA: TGTGCCAGCAGTCCAGGGGGGGACGAGCAGTACTTC; CDR3: CASSPGGDEQYF
V: TRBV30; D: -; size: once; length: 13; J: TRBJ2-1; DNA: TGTGCCTGGAGTGTCGGAGGGAATAATGAGCAGTTCTTC; CDR3: CAWSVGGNNEQFF
V: TRBV7-2; D: -; size: -; length: 14; J: TRBJ2-2; DNA: TGTGCCAGCAGCTTAGACAGGGTTACCGGGGAGCTGTTTTTT; CDR3: CASSLDRVTGELFF
V: TRBV9; D: -; size: -; length: 15; J: TRBJ2-5; DNA: TGTGCCAGCAGCGTCTCTCGGACGGAAGGCGAGACCCAGTACTTC; CDR3: CASSVSRTEGETQYF
V: TRBV28; D: TRBD1; size: -; length: 17; J: TRBJ1-1; DNA: TGTGCCAGCTATGCCCCCCAGGGGGTGACCTTGAACACTGAAGCTTTCTTT; CDR3: CASYAPQGVTLNTEAFF
V: TRBV28; D: TRBD1; size: -; length: 17; J: TRBJ1-2; DNA: TGTGCCAGCAGTTTAAAGTTCAGCGGGACAGCGAACTATGGCTACACCTTC; CDR3: CASSLKFSGTANYGYTF
V: TRBV2; D: -; size: -; length: 13; J: TRBJ2-7; DNA: TGTGCCAGCATTTCGTTGGTCGCCTACGAGCAGTACTTC; CDR3: CASISLVAYEQYF
V: TRBV6-2/TRBV6-3; D: TRBD2; size: -; length: 15; J: TRBJ2-3; DNA: TGTGCCAGCAGTTACCGGAGCGGGGGTACAGATACGCAGTATTTT; CDR3: CASSYRSGGTDTQYF
V: TRBV6-5; D: TRBD1; size: -; length: 13; J: TRBJ2-5; DNA: TGTGCCAGCAGAGGGACAGGGCAAGAGACCCAGTACTTC; CDR3: CASRGTGQETQYF
V: TRBV5-1; D: -; size: -; length: 15; J: TRBJ2-1; DNA: TGCGCCAGCAGCTTGGCGGGGCGTGGGGTCAATGAGCAGTTCTTC; CDR3: CASSLAGRGVNEQFF
V: TRBV5-4; D: -; size: -; length: 11; J: TRBJ1-1; DNA: TGTGCCAGCAGCTTTGGGGGTGAAGCTTTCTTT; CDR3: CASSFGGEAFF
V: TRBV28; D: -; size: -; length: 17; J: TRBJ1-1; DNA: TGTGCCAGCAGTTTACGCCCTCTTCACAGGTTAAACACTGAAGCTTTCTTT; CDR3: CASSLRPLHRLNTEAFF
V: TRBV7-9; D: -; size: -; length: 12; J: TRBJ2-3; DNA: TGTGCCAGCAGCTACCTATCAGATACGCAGTATTTT; CDR3: CASSYLSDTQYF
V: TRBV10-3; D: -; size: -; length: 14; J: TRBJ1-1; DNA: TGTGCCACTCAAGGAGGGGGGGTGAACACTGAAGCTTTCTTT; CDR3: CATQGGGVNTEAFF
V: TRBV7-9; D: -; size: -; length: 15; J: TRBJ1-1; DNA: TGTGCCAGCAGCTTAGGCTTCCGGGGGAACACTGAAGCTTTCTTT; CDR3: CASSLGFRGNTEAFF
V: TRBV7-7; D: -; size: -; length: 13; J: TRBJ2-5; DNA: TGTGCTAGCAGCGGCGGCCTCCAAGAGACCCAGTACTTC; CDR3: CASSGGLQETQYF
V: TRBV18; D: -; size: -; length: 15; J: TRBJ1-1; DNA: TGTGCCAGCTCACCAGCCACCGAACGAGACACTGAAGCTTTCTTT; CDR3: CASSPATERDTEAFF
V: TRBV30; D: TRBD1; size: -; length: 14; J: TRBJ1-2; DNA: TGTGCCTGGTCCTGGGGGACAGGGGACCATGGCTACACCTTC; CDR3: CAWSWGTGDHGYTF
V: TRBV28; D: -; size: once; length: 14; J: TRBJ1-4; DNA: TGTGCCAGCAGCCGCGGGGCTATTAATGAAAAACTGTTTTTT; CDR3: CASSRGAINEKLFF
V: TRBV14; D: -; size: -; length: 14; J: TRBJ1-4; DNA: TGTGCCAGCAGCCAGGCGATAGCTGTAGGAAAACTGTTTTTT; CDR3: CASSQAIAVGKLFF
V: TRBV7-9; D: -; size: -; length: 15; J: TRBJ2-2; DNA: TGTGCCAGCAGCTCGGACAGCGCGAACACCGGGGAGCTGTTTTTT; CDR3: CASSSDSANTGELFF
V: TRBV7-2; D: TRBD2; size: once; length: 16; J: TRBJ2-3; DNA: TGTGCCAGCAGCTCGAGGCAGCGGGGGGCGACAGATACGCAGTATTTT; CDR3: CASSSRQRGATDTQYF
V: TRBV28; D: -; size: -; length: 18; J: TRBJ1-2; DNA: TGTGCCAGCAGTTTAGGGCTCCTCGGGGGGAGCCCTAACTATGGCTACACCTTC; CDR3: CASSLGLLGGSPNYGYTF
V: TRBV28; D: -; size: -; length: 13; J: TRBJ2-7; DNA: TGTGCCAGCAGACCCCCGGGGGTGGCCGAGCAGTACTTC; CDR3: CASRPPGVAEQYF
V: TRBV18; D: -; size: few; length: 16; J: TRBJ2-2; DNA: TGTGCCAGCTCACCAAGCCAGGGGCGGAACACCGGGGAGCTGTTTTTT; CDR3: CASSPSQGRNTGELFF
V: TRBV7-9; D: TRBD1; size: -; length: 17; J: TRBJ1-1; DNA: TGTGCCAGCAGCTTAGAAATGGGACAGGGGGTGAACACTGAAGCTTTCTTT; CDR3: CASSLEMGQGVNTEAFF
V: TRBV18; D: -; size: -; length: 14; J: TRBJ2-5; DNA: TGTGCCAGCTCACCACCGGTCACCTCAGAGACCCAGTACTTC; CDR3: CASSPPVTSETQYF
V: TRBV10-3; D: -; size: once; length: 14; J: TRBJ2-1; DNA: TGTGCCATCAGTGAATCGAAAGGGAACAATGAGCAGTTCTTC; CDR3: CAISESKGNNEQFF